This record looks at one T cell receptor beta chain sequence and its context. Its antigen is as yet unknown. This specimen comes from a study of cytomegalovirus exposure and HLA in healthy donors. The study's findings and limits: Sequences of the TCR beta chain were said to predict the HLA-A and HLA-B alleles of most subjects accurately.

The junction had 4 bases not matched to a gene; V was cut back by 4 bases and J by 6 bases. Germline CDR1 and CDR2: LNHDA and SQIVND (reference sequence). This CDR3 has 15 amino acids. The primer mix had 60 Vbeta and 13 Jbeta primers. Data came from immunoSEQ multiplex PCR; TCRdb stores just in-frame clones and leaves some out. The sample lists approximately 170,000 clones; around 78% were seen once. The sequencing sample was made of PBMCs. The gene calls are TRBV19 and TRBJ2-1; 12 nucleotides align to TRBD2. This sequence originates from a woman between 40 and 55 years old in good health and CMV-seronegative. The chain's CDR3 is CASSTGLAGSNEQFF. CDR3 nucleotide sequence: TGTGCCAGTAGTACCGGACTAGCGGGAAGCAATGAGCAGTTCTTC.